This T cell receptor beta chain originates from a study of blood T cell repertoires in COVID-19. There are 14 residues in the CDR3. V dropped 6 bases and J dropped 5 bases, with 13 bases sitting between them. Germline CDR1 and CDR2: MNHEY and SMNVEV (reference sequence). Libraries were prepared by immunoSEQ multiplex PCR; TCRdb keeps only in-frame clonotypes and omits some of them. The table lists fewer than 250,000 clones, about 82% of them singletons. Sequencing was done on a sample of peripheral blood. The chain combines TRBV27 with TRBJ1-4, with D perhaps matching TRBD1 (5 bases). This clonotype originated in a woman aged 80 or over with COVID-19, enrolled during active disease. CDR3 loop: CASSPREGNEKLFF. CDR3 nucleotide sequence: TGTGCCAGCAGCCCCAGGGAGGGGAATGAAAAACTGTTTTTT.